The 17 T cell receptor beta chains listed next were all sequenced from one sample in a study of PD-L1 blockade in urothelial cancer. The table came from immunoSEQ multiplex PCR; TCRdb's copy has only in-frame clones and leaves some out. The table has more than 40,000 clones, roughly 86% seen once. The material was PBMCs, obtained around atezolizumab (anti-PD-L1) treatment. These TCRs come from a man in his 60s with urothelial cancer.

The chain recombines TRBV11-3 with TRBJ2-3; 9 nucleotides align to TRBD2. The CDR3 loop spans 14 amino acids. Germline CDR1 SGHNT, CDR2 YENEEA. V shed 5 bases and J 7 bases; nucleotides not matched to a gene: 7. The CDR3 loop reads CASSKRGARNTQYF. The CDR3 region has the DNA TGTGCCAGCAGCAAGCGGGGGGCGCGGAATACGCAGTATTTT.

Here the CDR3 reads CASSFRDMQRSSYEQYF. In DNA, the CDR3 is TGTGCCAGCAGCTTCAGGGACATGCAGAGGAGCTCCTACGAGCAGTACTTC. The chain couples TRBV5-5 to TRBJ2-7, with a possible D match to TRBD1 (6 bases). From germline, CDR1 is SGHKS and CDR2 YYEKEE (reference sequence). V lost 2 bases, J lost 0 bases, and 18 bases lay in between. This CDR3 comprises 17 residues.

This rearrangement joins TRBV19 to TRBJ1-5; D is uncertain. The CDR3 loop spans 14 amino acids. Germline CDR1 and CDR2: LNHDA and SQIVND (reference sequence). The V end lost 2 bases, the J end lost 4 bases, and 9 bases lay between the germline ends. This CDR3 is CASSISSGNQPQHF. CDR3 DNA: TGTGCCAGTAGTATATCGTCCGGGAATCAGCCCCAGCATTTT.

The V and J genes are TRBV2 and TRBJ2-5; 13 bases line up with TRBD2. Germline V gene data show CDR1 as SNHLY and CDR2 as FYNNEI. The CDR3 loop spans 15 amino acids. After removal of 6 bases from V and 9 bases from J, the junction contained 10 bases not matched to a gene. The CDR3 loop reads CASRDGLAGVKAQYF. CDR3 nucleotide sequence: TGTGCCAGCAGAGATGGACTAGCGGGAGTGAAGGCCCAGTACTTC.

The chain carries TRBV7-2 and TRBJ1-1, with 7 positions matching TRBD1. The CDR3 contains 14 residues. CDR1 SGHTA and CDR2 FQGNSA come from the germline V gene. V was pared by 5 bases and J by 6 bases, with 9 bases of the junction left unmatched. The CDR3 spells CASSGDSPRAEAFF. CDR3 bases: TGTGCCAGCAGCGGGGACAGTCCTAGGGCTGAAGCTTTCTTT.

The V and J genes are TRBV4-3 and TRBJ2-5; D perhaps matches TRBD1 (6 bases). The germline CDR1 and CDR2 sequences are LGHNA and YSLEER. V gave up 4 bases and J gave up 5 bases, with 17 bases separating them. The CDR3 totals 15 residues. The CDR3 DNA is TGCGCCAGCAGCCGATCAGACAGGCCCACGGAGACCCAGTACTTC. Encoded protein: CASSRSDRPTETQYF.

The rearrangement uses TRBV28 and TRBJ2-7; the D gene is possibly TRBD1 (6 bases). Trimming cost V 4 bases and J 0 bases, with 13 bases left between them. This CDR3 region has 15 residues. CDR1 MDHEN and CDR2 SYDVKM come from the germline V gene. CDR3 protein: CASSSGHGYSYEQYF. CDR3 DNA: TGTGCCAGCAGTTCGGGACACGGATACTCCTACGAGCAGTACTTC.

This clone has more than one count but fewer than ten. The chain joins TRBV18 to TRBJ2-2, with a tentative D call TRBD1 (8 bases). The CDR3 loop spans 16 amino acids. In germline, CDR1 is KGHSH, CDR2 LQKENI. Trimming removed 8 bases from V and 3 bases from J, with 19 bases in between. The CDR3 reads CASAGGGSRDTGELFF. The CDR3 bases are TGTGCCAGCGCAGGGGGCGGGAGTCGCGACACCGGGGAGCTGTTTTTT. The full variable domain, rest sourced from reference TRBV18 and TRBJ2-2, is NAGVMQNPRHLVRRRGQEARLRCSPMKGHSHVYWYRQLPEEGLKFMVYLQKENIIDESGMPKERFSAEFPKEGPSILRIQQVVRGDSAAYFCASAGGGSRDTGELFFGEGSRLTVL.

The rearrangement links TRBV10-3 to TRBJ2-3; 9 bases fit TRBD1. Per the germline V gene, CDR1 is ENHRY and CDR2 is SYGVKD. V shed 2 bases and J 6 bases; nucleotides not matched to a gene: 6. The CDR3 loop spans 15 amino acids. CDR3 sequence: CAISERGTGIDTQYF. CDR3 DNA: TGTGCCATCAGTGAGAGAGGGACAGGGATCGATACGCAGTATTTT.

V gene TRBV30 combines with J gene TRBJ2-3; 12 nucleotides line up with TRBD2. After removal of 3 bases from V and 2 bases from J, the junction contained 9 bases not matched to a gene. This CDR3 has 17 amino acids. Germline V gene data show CDR1 as GTSNPN and CDR2 as SVGIG (reference sequence). The DNA of the CDR3 is TGTGCCTGGAGCGGACTAGCGGGGAGGGTGCTCACAGATACGCAGTATTTT. As protein: CAWSGLAGRVLTDTQYF.

This clone turned up a few times. The chain joins TRBV6-5 to TRBJ1-2; D is possibly TRBD1 (6 bases). CDR1 is MNHEY, CDR2 SVGAGI, per germline. The CDR3 consists of 13 residues. V was trimmed by 5 bases and J by 7 bases, leaving 14 bases between them. The DNA for the CDR3 is TGTGCCAGCAGTAATACAGGGTGGGGTGGCTACACCTTC. It yields the protein CASSNTGWGGYTF.

The gene calls are TRBV2 and TRBJ2-4; maybe TRBD1 (7 bases). CDR3 length equals 14 residues. Trimming took off 8 bases at V and 0 bases at J, with 11 bases between the two ends. CDR1 and CDR2 (germline): SNHLY, FYNNEI. CDR3 region: CASSQGGAKNIQYF. The CDR3 DNA follows: TGTGCCAGCTCTCAGGGGGGAGCCAAAAACATTCAGTACTTC.

The chain uses TRBV9 and TRBJ1-3; 7 bases are a match to TRBD1. Germline V gene data show CDR1 as SGDLS and CDR2 as YYNGEE. Losses at the gene ends were 2 bases for V and 3 bases for J; bases not matched to a gene: 5. The CDR3 loop spans 15 amino acids. The CDR3: CASSVGQVLGNTIYF. CDR3 bases: TGTGCCAGCAGCGTCGGACAGGTCCTTGGAAACACCATATATTTT. The whole variable domain, remainder taken from reference TRBV9 and TRBJ1-3, is DSGVTQTPKHLITATGQRVTLRCSPRSGDLSVYWYQQSLDQGLQFLIQYYNGEERAKGNILERFSAQQFPDLHSELNLSSLELGDSALYFCASSVGQVLGNTIYFGEGSWLTVV.

The chain combines TRBV5-8 with TRBJ2-7; D is perhaps TRBD1 (5 bases). The germline CDR1 and CDR2 sequences are SGHTS and YDEGEE. V lost 1 base to trimming and J lost 7 bases, with 15 bases between them. This CDR3 region has 14 residues. The CDR3, as DNA: TGTGCCAGCAGCTTGTGGACACTGAGCCGGGAGCAGTACTTC. Translating gives CASSLWTLSREQYF. The full variable domain, in which reference TRBV5-8 and TRBJ2-7 provide the parts outside the CDR3, is EAGVTQSPTHLIKTRGQQATLRCSPISGHTSVYWYQQALGLGLQFLLWYDEGEERNRGNFPPRFSGRQFPNYSSELNVNALELEDSALYLCASSLWTLSREQYFGPGTRLTVT.

The chain recombines TRBV5-5 with TRBJ1-5, with D maybe TRBD1 (6 bases). Germline-derived CDR1 and CDR2 are SGHKS and YYEKEE (reference sequence). V was trimmed by 5 bases and J by 1 base, leaving 10 bases between them. The CDR3 is made up of 14 amino acids. CDR3 DNA sequence: TGTGCCAGCAGTCTGGACAGCAGCAATCAGCCCCAGCATTTT. Amino acids: CASSLDSSNQPQHF.

Concerning this clone itself: Relative to the germline gene, one junction end is altered; a read error may explain this. The rearrangement links TRBV2 to TRBJ2-7; D unclear. Per the germline V gene, CDR1 is SNHLY and CDR2 is FYNNEI. The CDR3 covers 11 residues. The DNA of the CDR3 is TGTGCCAGCAGGGAAGTATTCGGGCAGTACTTC. Encoded protein: CASREVFGQYF.

CDR3 DNA: TGTGCCAGCAGTGAAAGGTCGGGGGGACGTGCCACTGAAGCTTTCTTT. Protein: CASSERSGGRATEAFF. The rearrangement links TRBV6-1 to TRBJ1-1, with D perhaps matching TRBD1 (5 bases). V was cut by 2 bases and J by 4 bases, with 17 bases left in between. The CDR3 totals 16 residues. CDR1 MNHNS and CDR2 SASEGT come from the germline V gene.